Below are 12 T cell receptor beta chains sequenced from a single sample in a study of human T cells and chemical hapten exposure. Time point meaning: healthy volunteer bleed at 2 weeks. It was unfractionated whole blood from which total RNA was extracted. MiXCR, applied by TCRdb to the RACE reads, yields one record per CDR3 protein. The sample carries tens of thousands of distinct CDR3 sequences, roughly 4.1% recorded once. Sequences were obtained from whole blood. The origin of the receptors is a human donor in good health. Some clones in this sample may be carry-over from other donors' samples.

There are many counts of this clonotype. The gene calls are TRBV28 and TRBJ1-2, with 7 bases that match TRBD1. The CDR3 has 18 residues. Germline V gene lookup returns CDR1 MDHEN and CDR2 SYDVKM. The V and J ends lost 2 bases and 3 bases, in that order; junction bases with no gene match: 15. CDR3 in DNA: TGTGCCAGCAGTTTACGTATAGGTCGAGGTACAGGGGACTATGGCTACACCTTC. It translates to CASSLRIGRGTGDYGYTF.

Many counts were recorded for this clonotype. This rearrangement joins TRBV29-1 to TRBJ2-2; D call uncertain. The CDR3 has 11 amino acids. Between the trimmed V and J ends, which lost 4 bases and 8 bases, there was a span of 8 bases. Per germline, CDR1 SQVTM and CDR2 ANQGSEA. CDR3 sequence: CSVVEKGELFF. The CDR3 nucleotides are TGCAGCGTTGTGGAGAAGGGGGAGCTGTTTTTT.

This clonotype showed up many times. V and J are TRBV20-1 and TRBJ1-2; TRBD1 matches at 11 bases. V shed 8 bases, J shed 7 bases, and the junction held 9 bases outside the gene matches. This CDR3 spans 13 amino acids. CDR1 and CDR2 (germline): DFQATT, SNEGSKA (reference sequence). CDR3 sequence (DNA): TGCAGTTACCGGGGACAGGGGGAGGTTGGCTACACCTTC. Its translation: CSYRGQGEVGYTF.

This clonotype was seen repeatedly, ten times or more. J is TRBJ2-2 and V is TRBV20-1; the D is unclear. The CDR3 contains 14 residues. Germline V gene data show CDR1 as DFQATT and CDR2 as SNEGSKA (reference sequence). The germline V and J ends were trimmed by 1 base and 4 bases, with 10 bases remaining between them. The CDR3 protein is CSARGLVFTGELFF. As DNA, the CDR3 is TGCAGTGCTAGAGGGCTAGTATTCACCGGGGAGCTGTTTTTT.

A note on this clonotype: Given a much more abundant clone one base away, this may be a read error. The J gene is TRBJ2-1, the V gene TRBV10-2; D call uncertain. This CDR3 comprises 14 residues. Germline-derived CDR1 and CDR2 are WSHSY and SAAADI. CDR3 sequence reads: CANSPAGPFNEQFF. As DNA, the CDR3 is TGCGCCAACAGTCCGGCCGGCCCGTTCAATGAGCAGTTCTTC.

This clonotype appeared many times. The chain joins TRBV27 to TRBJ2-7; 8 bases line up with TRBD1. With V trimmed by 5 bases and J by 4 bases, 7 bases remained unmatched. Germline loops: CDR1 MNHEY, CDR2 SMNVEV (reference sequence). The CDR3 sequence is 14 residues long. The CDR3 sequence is CASSLETGDYEQYF. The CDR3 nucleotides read TGTGCCAGCAGTCTCGAGACAGGGGATTACGAGCAGTACTTC.

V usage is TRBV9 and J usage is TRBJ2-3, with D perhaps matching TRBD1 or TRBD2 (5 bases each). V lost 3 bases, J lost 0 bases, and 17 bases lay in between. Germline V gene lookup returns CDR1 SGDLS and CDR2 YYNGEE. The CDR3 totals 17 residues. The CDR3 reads CASSARWGTPSTDTQYF. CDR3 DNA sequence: TGTGCCAGCAGCGCCCGGTGGGGGACGCCAAGCACAGATACGCAGTATTTT.

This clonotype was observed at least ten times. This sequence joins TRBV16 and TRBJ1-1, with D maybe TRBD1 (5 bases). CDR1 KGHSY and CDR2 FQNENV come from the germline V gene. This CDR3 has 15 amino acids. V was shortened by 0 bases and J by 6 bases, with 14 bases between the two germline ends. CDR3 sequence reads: CASSQSRGAGAEAFF. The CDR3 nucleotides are TGTGCCAGCAGCCAATCACGAGGGGCAGGAGCTGAAGCTTTCTTT.

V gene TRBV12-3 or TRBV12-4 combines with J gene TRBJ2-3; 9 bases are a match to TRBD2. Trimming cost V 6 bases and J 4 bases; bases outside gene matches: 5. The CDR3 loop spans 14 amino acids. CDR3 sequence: CASRGSGRPDTQYF. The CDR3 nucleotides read TGTGCCAGCAGGGGGAGCGGGAGGCCAGATACGCAGTATTTT.

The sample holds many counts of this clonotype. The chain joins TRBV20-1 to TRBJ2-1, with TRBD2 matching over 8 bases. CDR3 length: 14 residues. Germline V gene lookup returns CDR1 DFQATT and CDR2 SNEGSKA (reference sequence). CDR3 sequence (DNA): TGCAGCGGGGGACGGGGGGGTACCTACAATGAGCAGTTCTTC. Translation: CSGGRGGTYNEQFF.

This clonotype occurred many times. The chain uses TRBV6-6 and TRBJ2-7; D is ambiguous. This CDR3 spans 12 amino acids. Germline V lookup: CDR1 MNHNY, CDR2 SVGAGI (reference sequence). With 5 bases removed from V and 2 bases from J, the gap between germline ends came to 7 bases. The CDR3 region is CASSGFPYEQYF. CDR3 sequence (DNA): TGTGCCAGCAGTGGATTCCCCTACGAGCAGTACTTC.

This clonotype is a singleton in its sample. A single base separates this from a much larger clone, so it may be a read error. The CDR3 sequence is CASSHPPWGGPYEQYF. CDR3 bases: TGTGCCAGCAGTCACCCTCCTTGGGGTGGTCCCTACGAGCAGTACTTC. V and J are TRBV12-3 or TRBV12-4 and TRBJ2-7; D unresolved. Deletions cut 5 bases from V and 2 bases from J, with 19 bases between. The CDR3 is made up of 16 amino acids.